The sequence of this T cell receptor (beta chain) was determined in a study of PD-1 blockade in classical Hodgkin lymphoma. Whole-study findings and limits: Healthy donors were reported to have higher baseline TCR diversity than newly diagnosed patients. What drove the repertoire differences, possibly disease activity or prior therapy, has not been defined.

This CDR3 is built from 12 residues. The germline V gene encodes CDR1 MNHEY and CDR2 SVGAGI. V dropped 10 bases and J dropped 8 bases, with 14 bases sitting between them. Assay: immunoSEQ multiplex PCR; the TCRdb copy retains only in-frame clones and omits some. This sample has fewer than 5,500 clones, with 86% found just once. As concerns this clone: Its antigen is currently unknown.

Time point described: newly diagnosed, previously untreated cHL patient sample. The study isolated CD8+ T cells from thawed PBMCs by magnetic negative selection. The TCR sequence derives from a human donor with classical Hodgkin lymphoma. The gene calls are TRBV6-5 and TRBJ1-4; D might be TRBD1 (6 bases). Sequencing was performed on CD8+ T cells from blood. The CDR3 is CATGGGREKLFF. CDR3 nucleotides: TGTGCCACCGGCGGGGGCCGGGAAAAACTGTTTTTT.